The 21 T cell receptor beta chains below come from one sample, sequenced in a study of T-cell reconstitution after alpha-beta-depleted transplantation in children. Molecular barcoding with unique molecular identifiers was used for the TCRbeta library. TCRdb reanalysed the PCR reads using MiXCR and keeps one entry per CDR3 protein. This sample carries roughly 590,000 distinct CDR3 sequences, around a sixth of them seen once, and the ten largest clones take 1.1%. This specimen was PBMCs from the stem cell graft donor, taken from the stem cell graft. These receptors all stem from a human donor who donated a stem cell graft to a child with acute myeloid leukemia.

The chain links TRBV7-6 to TRBJ1-6; 8 nucleotides line up with TRBD1. CDR1 and CDR2 (germline): SGHVS, FNYEAQ. Unmatched junction bases numbered 3, after V lost 8 bases and J lost 6 bases. This CDR3 spans 13 amino acids. In DNA, the CDR3 is TGTGCCAGCCGGGACAGGTTTAATTCACCCCTCCACTTT. This sequence encodes CASRDRFNSPLHF. The full variable domain, rest sourced from reference TRBV7-6 and TRBJ1-6, is GAGVSQSPRYKVTKRGQDVALRCDPISGHVSLYWYRQALGQGPEFLTYFNYEAQQDKSGLPNDRFSAERPEGSISTLTIQRTEQRDSAMYRCASRDRFNSPLHFGNGTRLTVT.

The chain joins TRBV5-4 to TRBJ2-5, with D maybe TRBD2 (6 bases). The CDR3 is 14 residues long. V was shortened by 0 bases and J by 5 bases, with 11 bases between the two germline ends. The germline V gene has CDR1 SGHNT and CDR2 YYREEE (reference sequence). The CDR3 is CASSLELAQETQYF. CDR3 bases: TGTGCCAGCAGCTTGGAACTAGCTCAGGAGACCCAGTACTTC.

Ten or more counts support this clonotype. The J gene is TRBJ1-5, the V gene TRBV6-5; TRBD1 is a possible D gene (5 bases). Germline V gene lookup returns CDR1 MNHEY and CDR2 SVGAGI. This CDR3 is 15 amino acids long. V lost 6 bases and J lost 1, with 13 bases in between. The CDR3 loop reads CASRGGETSNQPQHF. CDR3 sequence (DNA): TGTGCCAGCAGGGGGGGGGAAACAAGCAATCAGCCCCAGCATTTT.

This clonotype appeared many times. The genes are TRBV20-1 and TRBJ1-6; a weak D match, TRBD1 (5 bases). V shed 5 bases and J shed 7 bases, with 12 bases lying between them. This CDR3 region has 13 residues. Germline CDR1 is DFQATT and CDR2 is SNEGSKA (reference sequence). The CDR3 coding sequence is TGCAGTGCTTCGGACAACGCGAATTCACCCCTCCACTTT. As protein: CSASDNANSPLHF.

This clonotype was counted a few times. This chain links TRBV20-1 with TRBJ1-1; the D is unclear. The CDR3 is 14 residues long. Germline-derived CDR1 and CDR2 are DFQATT and SNEGSKA (reference sequence). The V end lost 5 bases, the J end lost 1 base, and 14 bases lay between the germline ends. CDR3 nucleotides: TGCAGTGCTCTGGAAGGTTTCAGGAACACTGAAGCTTTCTTT. This gives the protein CSALEGFRNTEAFF.

A few counts support this clonotype. The chain carries TRBV6-2 or TRBV6-3 and TRBJ1-2; possible D gene TRBD1, 5 bases. Trimming pared 6 bases from V and 3 bases from J, leaving 20 bases between. The CDR3 has 16 amino acids. Per germline, CDR1 MNHEY and CDR2 SVGEGT. The CDR3 nucleotides read TGTGCCAGCAGACCCAGCTCAGGTCGCAGGGACTATGGCTACACCTTC. Translating gives CASRPSSGRRDYGYTF.

The chain uses TRBV30 and TRBJ2-7; D not certain. There are 13 residues in the CDR3. Germline V gene sequence: CDR1 GTSNPN, CDR2 SVGIG (reference sequence). CDR3 in amino acids: CAFGPSSSYEQYF. The CDR3 DNA is TGTGCTTTCGGACCCTCGAGCTCCTACGAGCAGTACTTC.

CDR3 coding DNA: TGTGCCACCAGTGATTCCAAGAGGGGCGGGGGGAGATACAATGAGCAGTTCTTC. Its protein is CATSDSKRGGGRYNEQFF. V and J are TRBV24-1 and TRBJ2-1, with 8 bases identical to TRBD2. The J segment lost 4 bases and the V segment lost 2 bases, leaving 12 bases of the junction unmatched. The CDR3 runs 18 residues. The V gene's germline CDR1 is KGHDR and CDR2 SFDVKD.

This clonotype was detected many times. The V and J genes are TRBV10-3 and TRBJ2-7, with D perhaps TRBD2 (5 bases). V was clipped by 9 bases and J by 4 bases, with 22 bases between them. CDR3 length equals 15 residues. In germline, CDR1 is ENHRY, CDR2 SYGVKD. CDR3 region: CAIPEGILRAYEQYF. The CDR3 bases are TGTGCCATTCCTGAGGGTATTTTGAGGGCGTACGAGCAGTACTTC.

The chain is built from TRBV6-2 or TRBV6-3 and TRBJ1-5; 12 bases are a match to TRBD1. J lost 6 bases, V lost 6 bases, and 6 bases had no gene match. Germline V CDR1 and CDR2: MNHEY, SVGEGT. The CDR3 runs 15 residues. The CDR3 protein is CASSWGTGGFQPQHF. CDR3 in DNA: TGTGCCAGCAGCTGGGGGACAGGGGGCTTTCAGCCCCAGCATTTT.

This clonotype was picked up one time. A single base separates this from a much larger clone, so it may be a read error. V and J are TRBV29-1 and TRBJ2-1; D is uncertain. Germline assignment: CDR1 SQVTM and CDR2 ANQGSEA. Trimming took 7 bases from V and 13 from J, leaving 23 bases between them. The length of the CDR3 is 13 residues. The CDR3 DNA reads TGCAGCGCGGTGTGGCTAGATTACGGTGACCAGTTCTTC. Translated: CSAVWLDYGDQFF.

This clonotype was seen repeatedly, ten times or more. The chain has TRBV10-3 and TRBJ1-2; TRBD1 matches at 8 bases. Germline CDR1 ENHRY, CDR2 SYGVKD. With 7 bases clipped from V and 4 bases from J, the junction kept 5 bases outside the gene matches. The CDR3 has 13 residues. The CDR3 reads CAIKPDRGYGYTF. DNA of the CDR3: TGTGCCATCAAACCCGACAGGGGCTATGGCTACACCTTC.

This clonotype was picked up a small number of times. A much larger clone sits a single nucleotide away, making a read error possible. The V and J genes are TRBV14 and TRBJ1-5; the match to TRBD1 covers 7 bases. V gave up 5 bases and J gave up 3 bases; unmatched junction bases: 1. CDR3 length: 13 amino acids. Germline V lookup: CDR1 SGHDN, CDR2 FVKESK. The CDR3 nucleotides are TGTGCCAGCAGCGGGACAGTCAATCAGCCCCAGCATTTT. Protein product: CASSGTVNQPQHF.

This clonotype appeared a few times. The V gene is TRBV6-1, the J gene TRBJ2-3, with TRBD2 identical over 9 bases. The CDR3 runs to 17 residues. The trim removed 5 bases at V and 4 bases at J, leaving 13 bases unmatched. Germline lookup yields CDR1 MNHNS and CDR2 SASEGT. The CDR3 DNA reads as TGTGCCAGCAGTCGAAGCGGGGGGACCCCCGAGGCAGATACGCAGTATTTT. Translated, it gives CASSRSGGTPEADTQYF.

This clonotype was observed at least ten times. V and J are TRBV7-6 and TRBJ2-7; D may correspond to TRBD1 or TRBD2 (5 bases each). Trimming pared 5 bases from V and 0 bases from J, leaving 17 bases between. This CDR3 comprises 16 residues. CDR1 is SGHVS and CDR2 is FNYEAQ in the germline V gene. The CDR3 is CASSPEVAGSSYEQYV. As DNA, the CDR3 is TGTGCCAGCAGCCCTGAGGTGGCAGGGAGCTCCTACGAGCAGTACGTC.

This clonotype appeared many times. The rearrangement joins TRBV20-1 to TRBJ1-3; D remains ambiguous. Germline assignment: CDR1 DFQATT and CDR2 SNEGSKA (reference sequence). The V and J ends lost 1 base and 3 bases respectively, with 10 bases between them. This CDR3 is built from 14 residues. CDR3 sequence: CSARGTTYGNTIYF. CDR3 in DNA: TGCAGTGCTAGAGGTACGACATATGGAAACACCATATATTTT.

Only a few counts were recorded for this clonotype. The chain couples TRBV6-1 to TRBJ1-2, with unresolved D. Trimming cost V 5 bases and J 4 bases, with 14 bases left between them. This CDR3 region has 14 residues. Germline values: CDR1 MNHNS, CDR2 SASEGT. The CDR3 sequence: CASSPHGEGYGYTF. DNA for the CDR3: TGTGCCAGCAGTCCCCATGGGGAGGGCTATGGCTACACCTTC.

This clonotype was detected many times. The CDR3 sequence: CSARVPDRGHNEQFF. In DNA form, the CDR3 reads TGCAGTGCTAGAGTCCCTGACAGGGGGCACAATGAGCAGTTCTTC. The V call is TRBV20-1, the J call TRBJ2-1; 10 nucleotides match TRBD1. Germline V gene sequence: CDR1 DFQATT, CDR2 SNEGSKA (reference sequence). CDR3 length: 15 amino acids. The junction had 5 bases not matched to a gene; V was cut back by 1 base and J by 5 bases.

At least ten counts were recorded for this clonotype. The V gene is TRBV20-1, the J gene TRBJ1-1, with D maybe TRBD1 (6 bases). In germline, CDR1 is DFQATT, CDR2 SNEGSKA (reference sequence). The V end was cut by 2 bases, the J end by 7 bases, with 14 bases between. The CDR3 sequence is 13 residues long. The CDR3 DNA follows: TGCAGTGCTAGAAGGGACAACAATTATGAAGCTTTCTTT. This gives the protein CSARRDNNYEAFF.

The sample holds many counts of this clonotype. The CDR3 here is CSVRRDALMNTEAFF. CDR3 DNA sequence: TGCAGCGTAAGAAGGGACGCCCTCATGAACACTGAAGCTTTCTTT. The V and J genes are TRBV29-1 and TRBJ1-1; tentative D call: TRBD1 (5 bases). V lost 6 bases to trimming and J lost 0 bases, with 17 bases between them. The length of the CDR3 is 15 residues. The germline V gene encodes CDR1 SQVTM and CDR2 ANQGSEA.

This clonotype was counted many times. This rearrangement joins TRBV20-1 to TRBJ2-5; 7 bases align to TRBD2. V gave up 8 bases and J gave up 5 bases; unmatched junction bases: 14. CDR1 and CDR2 from the germline V gene are DFQATT and SNEGSKA (reference sequence). CDR3 length: 14 amino acids. The CDR3: CSLYGGTLGETQYF. For the CDR3, the DNA is TGCAGTTTATACGGGGGGACCCTGGGGGAGACCCAGTACTTC.